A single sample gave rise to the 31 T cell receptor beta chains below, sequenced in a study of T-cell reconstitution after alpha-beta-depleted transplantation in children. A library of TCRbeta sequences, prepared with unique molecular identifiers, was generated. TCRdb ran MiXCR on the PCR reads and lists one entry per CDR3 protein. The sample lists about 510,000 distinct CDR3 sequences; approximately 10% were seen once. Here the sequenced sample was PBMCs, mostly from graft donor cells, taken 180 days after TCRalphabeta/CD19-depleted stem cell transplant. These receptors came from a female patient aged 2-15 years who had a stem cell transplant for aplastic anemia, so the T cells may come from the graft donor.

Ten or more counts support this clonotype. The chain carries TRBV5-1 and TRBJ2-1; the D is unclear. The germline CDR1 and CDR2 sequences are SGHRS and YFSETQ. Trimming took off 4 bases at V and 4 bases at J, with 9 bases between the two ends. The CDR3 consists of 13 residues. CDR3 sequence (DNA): TGCGCCAGCAGCCCGGACGGGTACAATGAGCAGTTCTTC. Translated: CASSPDGYNEQFF.

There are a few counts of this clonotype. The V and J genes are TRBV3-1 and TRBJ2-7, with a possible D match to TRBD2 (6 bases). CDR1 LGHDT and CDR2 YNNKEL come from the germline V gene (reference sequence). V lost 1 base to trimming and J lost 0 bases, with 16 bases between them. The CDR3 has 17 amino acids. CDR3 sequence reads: CASSQAPPRLDSYEQYF. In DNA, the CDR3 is TGTGCCAGCAGCCAAGCCCCGCCTCGACTAGACTCCTACGAGCAGTACTTC.

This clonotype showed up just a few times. The CDR3: CASSADGHKVDGYTF. DNA for the CDR3: TGTGCCAGCAGCGCCGACGGACATAAGGTCGATGGCTACACCTTC. V gene TRBV9 combines with J gene TRBJ1-2, with D possibly being TRBD1 (5 bases). Trimming removed 3 bases at V and 6 bases at J, with 18 bases between. Per germline, CDR1 SGDLS and CDR2 YYNGEE. The CDR3 extends over 15 amino acids. Using reference TRBV9 and TRBJ1-2 for the parts outside the CDR3, the full variable domain is DSGVTQTPKHLITATGQRVTLRCSPRSGDLSVYWYQQSLDQGLQFLIQYYNGEERAKGNILERFSAQQFPDLHSELNLSSLELGDSALYFCASSADGHKVDGYTFGSGTRLTVV.

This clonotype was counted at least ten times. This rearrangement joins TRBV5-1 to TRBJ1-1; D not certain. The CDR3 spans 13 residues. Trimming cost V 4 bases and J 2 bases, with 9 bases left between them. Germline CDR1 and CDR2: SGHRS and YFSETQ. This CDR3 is CASSRATNTEAFF. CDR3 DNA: TGCGCCAGCAGCCGGGCCACAAACACTGAAGCTTTCTTT.

The CDR3 sequence: CSAKHPRGGDNEKLFF. CDR3 nucleotide sequence: TGCAGTGCCAAACATCCACGGGGGGGGGATAATGAAAAACTGTTTTTT. The chain couples TRBV20-1 to TRBJ1-4, with D maybe TRBD1 (5 bases). Trimming pared 6 bases from V and 4 bases from J, leaving 21 bases between. Germline CDR1 reads DFQATT; CDR2 reads SNEGSKA (reference sequence). The CDR3 has 16 residues.

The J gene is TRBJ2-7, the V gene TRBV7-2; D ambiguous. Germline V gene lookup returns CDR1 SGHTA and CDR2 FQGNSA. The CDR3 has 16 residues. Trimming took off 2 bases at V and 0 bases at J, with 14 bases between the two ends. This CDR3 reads CASSLLSPHYSYEQYV. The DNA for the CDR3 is TGTGCCAGCAGCTTACTCTCGCCCCATTACTCCTACGAGCAGTACGTC.

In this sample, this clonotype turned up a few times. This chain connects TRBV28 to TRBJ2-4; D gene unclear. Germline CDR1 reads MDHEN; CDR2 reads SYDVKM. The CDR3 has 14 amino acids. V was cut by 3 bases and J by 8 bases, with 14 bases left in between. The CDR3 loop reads CASSFIPTQDIQYF. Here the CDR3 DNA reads TGTGCCAGCAGTTTTATTCCGACCCAGGACATTCAGTACTTC.

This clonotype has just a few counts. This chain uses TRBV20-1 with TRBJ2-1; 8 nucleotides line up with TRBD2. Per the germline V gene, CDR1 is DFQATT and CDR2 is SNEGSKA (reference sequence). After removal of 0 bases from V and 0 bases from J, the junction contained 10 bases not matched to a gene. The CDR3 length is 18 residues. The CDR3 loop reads CSARDLSSGPYSYNEQFF. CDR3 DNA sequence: TGCAGTGCTAGAGATCTATCTAGCGGGCCCTACTCCTACAATGAGCAGTTCTTC.

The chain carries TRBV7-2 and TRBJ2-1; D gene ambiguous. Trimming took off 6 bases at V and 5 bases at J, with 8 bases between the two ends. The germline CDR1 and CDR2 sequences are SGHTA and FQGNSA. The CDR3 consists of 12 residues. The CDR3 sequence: CASRKLDNEQFF. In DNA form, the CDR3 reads TGTGCCAGCAGGAAACTTGACAATGAGCAGTTCTTC.

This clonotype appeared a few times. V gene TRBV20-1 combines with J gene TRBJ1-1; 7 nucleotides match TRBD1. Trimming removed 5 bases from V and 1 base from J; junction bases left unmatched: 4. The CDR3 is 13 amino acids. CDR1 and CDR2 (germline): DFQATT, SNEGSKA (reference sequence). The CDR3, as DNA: TGCAGTGCTGGAGGGGGCGGGAACACTGAAGCTTTCTTT. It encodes CSAGGGGNTEAFF.

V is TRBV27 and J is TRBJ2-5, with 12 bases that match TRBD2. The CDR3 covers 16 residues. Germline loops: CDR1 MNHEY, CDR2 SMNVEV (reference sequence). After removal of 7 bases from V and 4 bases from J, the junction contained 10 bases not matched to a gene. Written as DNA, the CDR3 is TGTGCCAGCATAAACCTAGCGGGAGGGCAGGGAGAGACCCAGTACTTC. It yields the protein CASINLAGGQGETQYF.

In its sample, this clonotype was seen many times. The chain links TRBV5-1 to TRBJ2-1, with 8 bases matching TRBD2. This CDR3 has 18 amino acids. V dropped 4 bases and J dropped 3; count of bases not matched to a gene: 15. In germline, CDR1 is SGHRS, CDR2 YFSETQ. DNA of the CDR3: TGCGCCAGCAGCCGCTCACACGGACTAGCCAACTTCTACAATGAGCAGTTCTTC. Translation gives CASSRSHGLANFYNEQFF.

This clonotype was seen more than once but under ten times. CDR3 sequence: CASRTTTGRTGNSPLHF. The CDR3 DNA follows: TGTGCCAGCAGAACGACCACCGGACGGACCGGCAATTCACCCCTCCACTTT. The chain has TRBV28 and TRBJ1-6; unclear D gene. The CDR3 has 17 amino acids. CDR1 is MDHEN, CDR2 SYDVKM, per germline. Between the trimmed V and J ends, which lost 6 bases and 7 bases, there was a span of 22 bases. The full variable domain, with the rest looked up from reference TRBV28 and TRBJ1-6, is DVKVTQSSRYLVKRTGEKVFLECVQDMDHENMFWYRQDPGLGLRLIYFSYDVKMKEKGDIPEGYSVSREKKERFSLILESASTNQTSMYLCASRTTTGRTGNSPLHFGNGTRLTVT.

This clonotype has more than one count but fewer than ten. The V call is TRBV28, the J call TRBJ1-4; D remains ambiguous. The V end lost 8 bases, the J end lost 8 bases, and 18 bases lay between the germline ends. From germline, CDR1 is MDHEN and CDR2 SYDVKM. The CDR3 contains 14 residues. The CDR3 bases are TGTGCCAGCCGCATCGCGGGAATGTTAGAAAAACTGTTTTTT. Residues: CASRIAGMLEKLFF.

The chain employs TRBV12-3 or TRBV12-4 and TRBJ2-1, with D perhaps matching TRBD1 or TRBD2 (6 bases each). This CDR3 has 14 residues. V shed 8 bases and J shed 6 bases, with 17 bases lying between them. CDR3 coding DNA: TGTGCCAGCCTTGACGGGGGCCTATCCAATGAGCAGTTCTTC. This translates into CASLDGGLSNEQFF.

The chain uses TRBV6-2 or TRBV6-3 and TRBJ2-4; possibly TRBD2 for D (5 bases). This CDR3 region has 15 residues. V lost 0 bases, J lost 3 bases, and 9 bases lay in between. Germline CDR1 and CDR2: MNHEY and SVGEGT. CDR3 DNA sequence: TGTGCCAGCAGTTACTCGTCCGGGAACAAAAACATTCAGTACTTC. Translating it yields CASSYSSGNKNIQYF.

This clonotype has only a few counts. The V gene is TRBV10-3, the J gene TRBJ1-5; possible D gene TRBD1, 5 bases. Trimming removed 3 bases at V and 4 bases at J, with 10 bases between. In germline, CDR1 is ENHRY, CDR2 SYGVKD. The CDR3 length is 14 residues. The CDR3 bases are TGTGCCATCAGTGAAGGGTCAGGGAATCAGCCCCAGCATTTT. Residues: CAISEGSGNQPQHF.

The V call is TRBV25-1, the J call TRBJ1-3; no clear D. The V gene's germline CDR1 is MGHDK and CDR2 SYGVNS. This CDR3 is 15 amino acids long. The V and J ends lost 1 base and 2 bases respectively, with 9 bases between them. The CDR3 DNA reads TGTGCCAGCAGTGAATCCGGGGTTGCTGGAAACACCATATATTTT. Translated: CASSESGVAGNTIYF.

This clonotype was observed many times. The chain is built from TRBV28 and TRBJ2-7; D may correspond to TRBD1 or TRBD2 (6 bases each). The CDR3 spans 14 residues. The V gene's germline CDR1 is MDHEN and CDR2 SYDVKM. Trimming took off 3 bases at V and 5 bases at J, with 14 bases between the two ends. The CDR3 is CASSFSGALDEQYF. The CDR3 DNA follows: TGTGCCAGCAGTTTTTCGGGGGCCCTGGACGAGCAGTACTTC.

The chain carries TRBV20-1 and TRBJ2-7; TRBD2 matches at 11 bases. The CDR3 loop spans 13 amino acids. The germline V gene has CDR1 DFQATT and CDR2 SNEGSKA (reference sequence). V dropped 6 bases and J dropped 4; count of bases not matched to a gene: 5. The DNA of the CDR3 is TGCAGTGCCCCCGGGACTAGCGGTTACGAGCAGTACTTC. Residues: CSAPGTSGYEQYF.

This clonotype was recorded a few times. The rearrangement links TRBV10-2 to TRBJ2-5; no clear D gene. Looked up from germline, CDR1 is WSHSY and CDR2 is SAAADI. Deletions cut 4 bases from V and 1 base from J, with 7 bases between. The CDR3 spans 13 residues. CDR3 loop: CASSVTAQETQYF. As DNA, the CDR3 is TGCGCCAGCAGTGTGACGGCCCAAGAGACCCAGTACTTC.

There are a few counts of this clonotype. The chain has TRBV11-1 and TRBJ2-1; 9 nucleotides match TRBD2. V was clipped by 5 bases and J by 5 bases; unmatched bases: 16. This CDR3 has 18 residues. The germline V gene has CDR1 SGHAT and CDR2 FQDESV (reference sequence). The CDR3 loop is CASSPGGRSGSRNNEQFF. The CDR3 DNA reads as TGTGCCAGCAGCCCAGGGGGGCGTAGCGGGAGCAGAAACAATGAGCAGTTCTTC.

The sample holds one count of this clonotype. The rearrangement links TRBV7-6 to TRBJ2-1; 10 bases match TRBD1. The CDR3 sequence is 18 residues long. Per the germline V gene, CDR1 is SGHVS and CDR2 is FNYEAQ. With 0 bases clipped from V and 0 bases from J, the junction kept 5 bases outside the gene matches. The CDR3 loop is CASSLAGRDRGSYNEQFF. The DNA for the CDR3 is TGTGCCAGCAGCTTAGCGGGGCGGGACAGGGGCTCCTACAATGAGCAGTTCTTC.

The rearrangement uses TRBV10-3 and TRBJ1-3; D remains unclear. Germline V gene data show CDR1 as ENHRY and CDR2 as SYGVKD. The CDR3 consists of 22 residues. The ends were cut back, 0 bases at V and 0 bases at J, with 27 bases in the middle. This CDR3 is CAISESILGARRSGSSGNTIYF. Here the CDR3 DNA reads TGTGCCATCAGTGAGTCGATACTGGGAGCGCGCCGCTCGGGGTCCTCTGGAAACACCATATATTTT.

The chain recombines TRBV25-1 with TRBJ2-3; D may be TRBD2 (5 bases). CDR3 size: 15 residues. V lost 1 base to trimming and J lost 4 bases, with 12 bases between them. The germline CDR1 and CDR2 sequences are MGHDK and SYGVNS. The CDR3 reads CASSEFGSTADTQYF. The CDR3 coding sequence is TGTGCCAGCAGTGAATTTGGGAGTACCGCAGATACGCAGTATTTT.

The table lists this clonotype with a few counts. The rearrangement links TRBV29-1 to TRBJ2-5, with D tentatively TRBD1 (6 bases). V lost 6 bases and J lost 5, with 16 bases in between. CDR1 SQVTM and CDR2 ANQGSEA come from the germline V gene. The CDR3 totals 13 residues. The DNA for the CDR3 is TGCAGCGTCCTGAATCACAGGGACGAGACCCAGTACTTC. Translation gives CSVLNHRDETQYF.

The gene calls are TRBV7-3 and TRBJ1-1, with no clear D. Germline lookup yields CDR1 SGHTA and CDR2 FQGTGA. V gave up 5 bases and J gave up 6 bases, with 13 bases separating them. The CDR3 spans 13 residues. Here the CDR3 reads CASSNRRRAEAFF. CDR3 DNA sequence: TGTGCCAGCAGCAACCGACGAAGAGCTGAAGCTTTCTTT.

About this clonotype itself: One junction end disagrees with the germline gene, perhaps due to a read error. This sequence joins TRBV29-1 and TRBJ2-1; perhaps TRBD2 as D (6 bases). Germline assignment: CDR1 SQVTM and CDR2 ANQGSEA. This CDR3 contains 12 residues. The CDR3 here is CSVGREKTEHFF. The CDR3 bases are TGCAGCGTTGGGAGGGAGAAGACTGAGCATTTCTTC.

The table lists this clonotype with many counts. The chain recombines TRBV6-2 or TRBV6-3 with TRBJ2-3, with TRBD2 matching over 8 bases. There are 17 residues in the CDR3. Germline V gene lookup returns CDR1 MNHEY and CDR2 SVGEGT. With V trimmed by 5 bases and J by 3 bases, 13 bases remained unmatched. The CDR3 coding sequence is TGTGCCAGCAGTAACTGGTTACTAGCGGAGTTAACAGATACGCAGTATTTT. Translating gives CASSNWLLAELTDTQYF.

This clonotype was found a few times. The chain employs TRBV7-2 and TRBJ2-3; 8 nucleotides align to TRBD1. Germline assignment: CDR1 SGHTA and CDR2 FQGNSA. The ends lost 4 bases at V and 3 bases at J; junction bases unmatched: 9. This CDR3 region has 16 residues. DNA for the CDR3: TGTGCCAGCAGCTCCAGGACAGGGATAAAGACAGATACGCAGTATTTT. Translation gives CASSSRTGIKTDTQYF.

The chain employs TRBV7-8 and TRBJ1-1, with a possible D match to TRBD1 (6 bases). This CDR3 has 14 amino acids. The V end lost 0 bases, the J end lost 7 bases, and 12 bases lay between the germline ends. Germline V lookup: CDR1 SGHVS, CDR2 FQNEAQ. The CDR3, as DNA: TGTGCCAGCAGCTTAGCGCTATCACAGGGTGAAGCTTTCTTT. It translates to CASSLALSQGEAFF. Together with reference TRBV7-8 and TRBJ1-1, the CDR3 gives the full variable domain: GAGVSQSPRYKVAKRGQDVALRCDPISGHVSLFWYQQALGQGPEFLTYFQNEAQLDKSGLPSDRFFAERPEGSVSTLKIQRTQQEDSAVYLCASSLALSQGEAFFGQGTRLTVV.